The rows below give T cell receptor beta chains drawn from one sample of a study of OX40 agonist ivuxolimab in advanced cancers. Using immunoSEQ multiplex PCR, the repertoire was profiled, and TCRdb retains in-frame clones only, with some absent. Counted here are about 17,000 clones, approximately 73% occurring once; the ten biggest clones make up around 26%. Specimen: CD4+ or CD8+ T cells sorted from blood, collected in a trial of the OX40 agonist ivuxolimab. The receptors were gathered from an adult with an advanced solid tumor such as melanoma, head and neck, liver or kidney cancer. The CDR3 runs from the conserved cysteine through the conserved F or W. The order of the fields is D gene, V gene, J gene, clone size, CDR3 protein, CDR3 DNA. A D gene is named only where the DNA matches it firmly. A row's size may be missing; if present it is once, few, many or a size class.

TRBD2	TRBV2	TRBJ2-7	.	CASSEDSGVYEQYF	TGTGCCAGCAGTGAGGATAGCGGGGTTTACGAGCAGTACTTC
.	TRBV4-1	TRBJ2-3	.	CASSQDPHSTDTQYF	TGCGCCAGCAGCCAAGATCCCCACAGCACAGATACGCAGTATTTT
TRBD1	TRBV9	TRBJ1-2	few	CASSITGEGRSGYGYTF	TGTGCCAGCAGCATAACAGGGGAGGGAAGAAGTGGCTATGGCTACACCTTC
TRBD1	TRBV11-2	TRBJ1-1	.	CASSPTDRNAFF	TGTGCCAGCAGCCCGACGGACAGGAACGCTTTCTTT
.	TRBV30	TRBJ2-3	.	CAWHRDPGGTDTQYF	TGTGCCTGGCACAGGGACCCGGGGGGCACAGATACGCAGTATTTT
.	TRBV11-3	TRBJ2-1	.	CASSRPVGVNEQFF	TGTGCCAGCAGCCGTCCCGTAGGAGTCAATGAGCAGTTCTTC
.	TRBV7-8	TRBJ1-5	.	CASKGDSNQPQHF	TGTGCCAGCAAGGGCGATAGCAATCAGCCCCAGCATTTT
.	TRBV27	TRBJ1-1	few	CASSLSTGTLNTEAFF	TGTGCCAGCAGTTTATCGACAGGCACCCTGAACACTGAAGCTTTCTTT
.	TRBV19	TRBJ2-7	.	CASSIDTGFYEQYF	TGTGCCAGTAGTATAGACACAGGTTTCTACGAGCAGTACTTC
.	TRBV28	TRBJ1-3	.	CASSLPGEGNTIYF	TGTGCCAGCAGTCTTCCAGGGGAGGGAAACACCATATATTTT
.	TRBV19	TRBJ2-3	.	CASSWGSTDTQYF	TGTGCCAGTAGTTGGGGGAGCACAGATACGCAGTATTTT
.	TRBV30	TRBJ1-5	few	CAWFQLTGNTQPQHF	TGTGCCTGGTTCCAATTAACAGGGAATACTCAGCCCCAGCATTTT
.	TRBV7-9	TRBJ2-1	.	CASSPRGEGYSSYNEQFF	TGTGCCAGCAGCCCCAGGGGTGAGGGTTATAGCTCCTACAATGAGCAGTTCTTC
TRBD1	TRBV11-3	TRBJ2-3	.	CASSDKTGRRTDTQYF	TGTGCCAGCAGCGACAAGACAGGGAGAAGGACAGATACGCAGTATTTT
.	TRBV27	TRBJ2-7	.	CASSLSSSLGSYEQYF	TGTGCCAGCAGTTTATCGTCTAGCCTCGGATCCTACGAGCAGTACTTC
.	TRBV19	TRBJ1-1	.	CASSMEQGRTEAFF	TGTGCCAGTAGTATGGAGCAGGGGAGGACTGAAGCTTTCTTT
TRBD2	TRBV6-4	TRBJ2-1	.	CASSGLPTGTRYNEQFF	TGTGCCAGCAGTGGCCTCCCAACCGGGACTAGGTACAATGAGCAGTTCTTC
.	TRBV5-4	TRBJ2-3	medium-sized	CASSFDRSTDTQYF	TGTGCCAGCAGCTTCGACAGGTCCACAGATACGCAGTATTTT
.	TRBV6-1	TRBJ2-7	few	CASSGRGSSYEQYF	TGTGCCAGCTCGGGCCGCGGCAGCTCCTACGAGCAGTACTTC
.	TRBV19	TRBJ2-1	few	CASSSLRDGYNEQFF	TGTGCCAGTAGTTCACTACGGGATGGCTACAATGAGCAGTTCTTC
.	TRBV27	TRBJ2-7	once	CASSPQGTYEQYF	TGTGCCAGCAGTCCCCAGGGGACCTACGAGCAGTACTTC
.	TRBV21-1	TRBJ1-1	medium-sized	CASSKAEGTEAFF	TGTGCCAGCAGCAAAGCGGAGGGCACTGAAGCTTTCTTT
TRBD2	TRBV7-9	TRBJ2-7	.	CASSLERESAGESYEQYF	TGTGCCAGCAGCTTAGAGCGGGAGTCTGCGGGAGAGAGCTACGAGCAGTACTTC
.	TRBV19	TRBJ2-3	.	CATSIGTDTQYF	TGTGCCACCAGTATAGGAACAGATACGCAGTATTTT
.	TRBV7-9	TRBJ1-4	.	CASSSGGPEKLFF	TGTGCCAGCAGCTCGGGTGGCCCTGAAAAACTGTTTTTT
.	TRBV7-3	TRBJ2-7	many	CASSLTGTYEQYF	TGTGCCAGCAGCTTAACGGGGACCTACGAGCAGTACTTC
.	TRBV4-2	TRBJ1-2	.	CASSQVGGEVTAATPNYGYTF	TGTGCCAGCAGCCAAGTCGGCGGGGAGGTCACAGCAGCCACTCCTAACTATGGCTACACCTTC
.	TRBV5-1	TRBJ2-7	once	CASSWAQGYEQYF	TGCGCCAGCAGCTGGGCCCAGGGCTACGAGCAGTACTTC
TRBD2	TRBV10-3	TRBJ2-2	.	CAISDSGIVTGELFF	TGTGCCATCAGCGATAGCGGGATAGTTACCGGGGAGCTGTTTTTT
.	TRBV4-1	TRBJ1-3	.	CASSQDSTGAPGNTIYF	TGCGCCAGCAGCCAAGATAGTACGGGGGCCCCTGGAAACACCATATATTTT
.	TRBV5-4	TRBJ2-5	medium-sized	CASSLAGLARGETQYF	TGTGCCAGCAGCTTGGCGGGGCTAGCGAGGGGGGAGACCCAGTACTTC
TRBD1	TRBV7-9	TRBJ1-2	few	CASSRDRLFYGYTF	TGTGCCAGCAGCCGGGACAGGCTCTTTTATGGCTACACCTTC
.	TRBV14	TRBJ2-7	once	CASSHLRAIYLGVEQYF	TGTGCCAGCAGCCATCTCAGGGCCATCTACCTGGGGGTCGAGCAGTACTTC
TRBD1	TRBV6-6	TRBJ1-1	medium-sized	CASRPGQGFTEAFF	TGTGCCAGCAGACCGGGACAGGGTTTCACTGAAGCTTTCTTT
.	TRBV4-1	TRBJ1-2	.	CASSQASGTPGYYGYTF	TGCGCCAGCAGCCAAGCTTCGGGGACGCCGGGATACTATGGCTACACCTTC
.	TRBV27	TRBJ2-7	.	CASSPGAGAGLWQYF	TGTGCCAGCAGCCCAGGGGCAGGGGCAGGGCTGTGGCAGTACTTC